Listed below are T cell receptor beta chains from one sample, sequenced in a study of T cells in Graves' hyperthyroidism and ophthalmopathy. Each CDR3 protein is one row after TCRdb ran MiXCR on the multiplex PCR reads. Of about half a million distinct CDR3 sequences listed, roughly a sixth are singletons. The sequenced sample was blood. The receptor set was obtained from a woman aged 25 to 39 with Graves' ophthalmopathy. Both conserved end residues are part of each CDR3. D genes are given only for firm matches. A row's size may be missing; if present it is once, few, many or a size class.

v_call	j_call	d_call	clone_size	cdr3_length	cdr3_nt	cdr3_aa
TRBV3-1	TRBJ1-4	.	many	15	TGTGCCAGCAGCCATAGCAGGGGCACTAATGAAAAACTGTTTTTT	CASSHSRGTNEKLFF
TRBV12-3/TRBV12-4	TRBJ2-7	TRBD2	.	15	TGTGCCAGCGGCTTAGGGAGCGGGGCCTCCTACGAGCAGTACTTC	CASGLGSGASYEQYF
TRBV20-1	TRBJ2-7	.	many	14	TGCAGTGCTAAGGGCGGGGCAGGTTCCTACGAGCAGTACTTC	CSAKGGAGSYEQYF
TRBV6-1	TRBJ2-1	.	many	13	TGTGCCAGCAGCAGCAGCTCCTACAATGAGCAGTTCTTC	CASSSSSYNEQFF
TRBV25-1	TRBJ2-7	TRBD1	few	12	TGTGCCAGCTCGGCAGGGGGTCGAGAGCAGTACTTC	CASSAGGREQYF
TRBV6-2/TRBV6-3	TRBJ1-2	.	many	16	TGTGCCAGCAGTCCCGCTAGAACGGGCCTTCTCGGTGGCTACACCTTC	CASSPARTGLLGGYTF
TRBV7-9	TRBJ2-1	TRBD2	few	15	TGTGCCAGCAGCTTTCGACTAGCGAGTTACAATGAGCAGTTCTTC	CASSFRLASYNEQFF
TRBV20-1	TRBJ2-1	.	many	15	TGCAGTGCTAGACCCCCCCGTCAGGTTCACAATGAGCAGTTCTTC	CSARPPRQVHNEQFF
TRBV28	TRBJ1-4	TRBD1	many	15	TGTGCCAGCAGTTCGACAGGGTTAAGCGGTGAAAAACTGTTTTTT	CASSSTGLSGEKLFF
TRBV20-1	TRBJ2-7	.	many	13	TGCAGTGAAAGCCATGGGGGACCGGTCGAGCAGTACTTC	CSESHGGPVEQYF
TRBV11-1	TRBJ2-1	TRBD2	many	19	TGTGCCAGCAGCTTAGGCGTCTCGGGTAGCGGGACTTCCTACAATGAGCAGTTCTTC	CASSLGVSGSGTSYNEQFF
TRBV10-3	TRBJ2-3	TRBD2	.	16	TGTGCCATCAGTGAATCTAGCGGGAGGGCCACAGATACGCAGTATTTT	CAISESSGRATDTQYF
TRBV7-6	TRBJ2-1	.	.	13	TGTGCCAGCAGCTCGCGACTGGACAATGAGCAGTTCTTC	CASSSRLDNEQFF
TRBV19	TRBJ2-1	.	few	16	TGTGCCAGTAGTCCCTTGAGGGGAAGCTCCTACAATGAGCAGTTCTTC	CASSPLRGSSYNEQFF
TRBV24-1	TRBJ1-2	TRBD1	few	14	TGTGCCACCAGCAGGACAGGGGCCGACTATGGCTACACCTTC	CATSRTGADYGYTF
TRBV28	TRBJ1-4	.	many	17	TGTGCCAGCAGTTCCTCCCGCGGGGGACGAGGGAATGAAAAACTGTTTTTT	CASSSSRGGRGNEKLFF
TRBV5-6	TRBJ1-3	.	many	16	TGTGCCAGCAGCTGGAGCGGGACTTCCTCTGGAAACACCATATATTTT	CASSWSGTSSGNTIYF
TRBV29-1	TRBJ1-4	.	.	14	TGCAGCGTTGCACAGCTAGCAACTAATGAAAAACTGTTTTTT	CSVAQLATNEKLFF
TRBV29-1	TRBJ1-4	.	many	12	TGCAGCGCCATGAGAGGAGAGGAAAAACTGTTTTTT	CSAMRGEEKLFF
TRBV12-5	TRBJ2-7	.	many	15	TGTGCTAGTGGTTTGCTTGGCGGCAACTCCTACGAGCAGTACTTC	CASGLLGGNSYEQYF
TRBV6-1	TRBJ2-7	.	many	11	TGTGCCAGCCCGTCCTTCCACGAGCAGTACTTC	CASPSFHEQYF
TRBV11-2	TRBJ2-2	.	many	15	TGTGCCAGCACCCCGTTCCAGGGGAACACCGGGGAGCTGTTTTTT	CASTPFQGNTGELFF
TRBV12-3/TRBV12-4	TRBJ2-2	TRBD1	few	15	TGTGCCAGCAGTTGGGACAGGGGTGGCACCGGGGAGCTGTTTTTT	CASSWDRGGTGELFF
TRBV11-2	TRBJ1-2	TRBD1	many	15	TGTGCCAGCAGCTTACAGACAGGGGGCAGCTATGGCTACACCTTC	CASSLQTGGSYGYTF
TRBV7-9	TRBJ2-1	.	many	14	TGTGCCAGCAGTCTAGGGGGAGGCTACAATGAGCAGTTCTTC	CASSLGGGYNEQFF
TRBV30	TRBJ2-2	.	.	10	TGTGCCTGCGGGAGCGGGGAGCTGTTTTTT	CACGSGELFF
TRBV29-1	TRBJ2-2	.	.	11	TGCAGCGTTGGTCTGGACGGGGAGCTGTTTTTT	CSVGLDGELFF
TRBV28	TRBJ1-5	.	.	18	TGTGCCAGCAGTTTATTTAGTTGGGGGGCCATGAGCAATCAGCCCCAGCATTTT	CASSLFSWGAMSNQPQHF
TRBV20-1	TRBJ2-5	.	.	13	TGCAGTGCCCTCCCTCCAAGGACAGAGACCCAGTACTTC	CSALPPRTETQYF
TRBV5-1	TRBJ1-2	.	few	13	TGCGCCAGCCAGCCGGACGCGGACTATGGCTACACCTTC	CASQPDADYGYTF
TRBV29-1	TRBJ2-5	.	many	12	TGCAGCGTTTACCGTTCGATAGAGACCCAGTACTTC	CSVYRSIETQYF
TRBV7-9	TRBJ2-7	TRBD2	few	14	TGTGCCTTGGGGCTAGCGGGAGAGGGCTACGAGCAGTACTTC	CALGLAGEGYEQYF
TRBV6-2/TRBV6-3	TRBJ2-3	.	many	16	TGTGCCAGCAGTTACTCCAGGTTGGGGAAAGCAGATACGCAGTATTTT	CASSYSRLGKADTQYF
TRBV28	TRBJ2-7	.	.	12	TGTGCCAGCAGTTTTTGGGCTGGCGAGCAGTACTTC	CASSFWAGEQYF
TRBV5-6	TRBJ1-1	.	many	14	TGTGCCAGCAGCCTCATCAACAGGGAAACTGAGGCTTTCTTT	CASSLINRETEAFF
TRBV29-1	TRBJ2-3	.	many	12	TGCAGCGTCGAGGAGGGGACGGATACGCAGTATTTT	CSVEEGTDTQYF
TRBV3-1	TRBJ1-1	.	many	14	TGTGCCAGCAGCCCCAATAGTGGGGGAACTGAAGCTTTCTTT	CASSPNSGGTEAFF
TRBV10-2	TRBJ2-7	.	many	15	TGCGCCAGCACCAGGGGAGGTCTAGGCTCCTACGAGCAGTACTTC	CASTRGGLGSYEQYF
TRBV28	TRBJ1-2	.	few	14	TGTGCCAGCAGTTCCATGACAGCTACCTATGGCTACACCTTC	CASSSMTATYGYTF
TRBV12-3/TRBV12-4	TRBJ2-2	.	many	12	TGTGCCAGCAGTTTGCAGGCCGGGGAGCTGTTTTTT	CASSLQAGELFF
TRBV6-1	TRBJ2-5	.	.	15	TGTGCCAGCAGTCAGCCCGGGACACGGCAAGAGACCCAGTACTTC	CASSQPGTRQETQYF
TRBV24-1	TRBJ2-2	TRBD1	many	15	TGTGCCACCAGTGATGCAGACAGGGGAGGCAGGGAGCTGTTTTTT	CATSDADRGGRELFF
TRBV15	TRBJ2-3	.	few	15	TGTGCCACCAGCAGAGAGGAGGGTTTAATAGATACGCAGTATTTT	CATSREEGLIDTQYF
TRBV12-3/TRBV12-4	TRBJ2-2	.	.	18	TGTGCCAGCAGTGCCCTCAGGGTATTAAGGGAAAACACCGGGGAGCTGTTTTTT	CASSALRVLRENTGELFF
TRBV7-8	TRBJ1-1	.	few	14	TGTGCCAGCAGCCGTAGTTCGGGGAGCACTGAAGCTTTCTTT	CASSRSSGSTEAFF
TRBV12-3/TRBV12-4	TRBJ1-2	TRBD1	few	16	TGTGCCAGCGGCCGGGACAGGGGGAGAGCTAACTATGGCTACACCTTC	CASGRDRGRANYGYTF
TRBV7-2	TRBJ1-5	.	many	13	TGTGCCAGCAGCTTAGTCGGGAGGGAGCCCCAGCATTTT	CASSLVGREPQHF
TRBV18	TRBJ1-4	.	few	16	TGTGCCAGCAGCGTAGCTACGGGAGCAACTAATGAAAAACTGTTTTTT	CASSVATGATNEKLFF
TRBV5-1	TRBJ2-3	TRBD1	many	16	TGCGCCAGCACTCCTACGGGACAGGGGAACACAGATACGCAGTATTTT	CASTPTGQGNTDTQYF
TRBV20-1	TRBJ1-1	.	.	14	TGCAGTGCTAGAGTGGGGGGGCCGTTGACTGAAGCTTTCTTT	CSARVGGPLTEAFF
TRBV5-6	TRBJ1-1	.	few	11	TGTGCCAGCAGTCAAGGGGCCGGAGCTTTCTTT	CASSQGAGAFF
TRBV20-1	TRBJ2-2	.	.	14	TGCAGTGCAGAAAGCGGCAGCGGGTCAGGGGAGCTGTTTTTT	CSAESGSGSGELFF
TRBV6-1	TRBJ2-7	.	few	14	TGTGCCAGCAGTTGGCGCCCGAGCTCCTACGAGCAGTACTTC	CASSWRPSSYEQYF
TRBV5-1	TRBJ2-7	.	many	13	TGCGCCAGCAGCCCTCCTCAGCCCTACGAGCAGTACTTC	CASSPPQPYEQYF
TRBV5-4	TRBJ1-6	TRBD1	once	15	TGTGCCAGCAGCGCGAAGGGGACAGGAAATTCACCCCTCCACTTT	CASSAKGTGNSPLHF